What follows are 24 T cell receptor beta chains derived from one specimen sequenced in a study of blood T cell repertoires in COVID-19. Only in-frame clones appear in the TCRdb table, and some are missing; sequencing was by immunoSEQ multiplex PCR. The data show some 190,000 clones, roughly 87% seen once. The sequencing sample was made of PBMCs or T cells enriched from blood (not recorded which). All receptors come from a middle-aged woman with acute COVID-19.

The chain recombines TRBV10-3 with TRBJ2-3; 12 nucleotides agree with TRBD1. This CDR3 region has 15 residues. CDR1 and CDR2 (germline): ENHRY, SYGVKD. CDR3 residues: CATGTGGEGTDTQYF. In DNA form, the CDR3 reads TGTGCAACCGGGACAGGGGGCGAGGGCACAGATACGCAGTATTTT.

V is TRBV7-2 and J is TRBJ2-7; 9 bases are a match to TRBD1. The CDR3 runs to 17 residues. V was pared by 1 base and J by 0 bases, with 7 bases of the junction left unmatched. The V gene's germline CDR1 is SGHTA and CDR2 FQGNSA. In DNA form, the CDR3 reads TGTGCCAGCAGCTTAGGCTTTGGGACAGGGTACTCCTACGAGCAGTACTTC. This codes for CASSLGFGTGYSYEQYF.

The chain joins TRBV10-3 to TRBJ2-1; D is possibly TRBD2 (5 bases). The germline V gene has CDR1 ENHRY and CDR2 SYGVKD. V was shortened by 3 bases and J by 11 bases, with 17 bases between the two germline ends. There are 14 residues in the CDR3. The CDR3 DNA reads TGTGCCATCAGTGAACCGCCTAGCCTGAATAAGCAGTTCTTC. Translated, it gives CAISEPPSLNKQFF.

The chain has TRBV4-1 and TRBJ2-1, with 9 bases identical to TRBD1. CDR1 and CDR2 (germline): MGHRA, YSYEKL. The CDR3 length is 16 residues. The trim removed 0 bases at V and 8 bases at J, leaving 8 bases unmatched. The CDR3 loop is CASSQEDRGIPYEQFF. For the CDR3, the DNA is TGCGCCAGCAGCCAAGAGGACAGGGGTATTCCCTATGAGCAGTTCTTC.

The chain combines TRBV28 with TRBJ2-7; 11 positions agree with TRBD2. CDR1 is MDHEN, CDR2 SYDVKM, per germline. The CDR3 totals 19 residues. The V gene end was trimmed by 5 bases and the J gene end by 0 bases; junction bases not matched to a gene: 15. The CDR3 region is CASSPNRLAGGRSSYEQYF. The CDR3, as DNA: TGTGCCAGCAGTCCTAATCGGCTAGCGGGGGGCAGGAGCTCCTACGAGCAGTACTTC.

The J gene is TRBJ2-7, the V gene TRBV14; 7 bases are a match to TRBD1. CDR1 is SGHDN and CDR2 is FVKESK in the germline V gene. V lost 5 bases, J lost 4 bases, and 8 bases stayed unmatched. The CDR3 covers 14 residues. This chain's CDR3 is CASSSPGQPYEQYF. In DNA form, the CDR3 reads TGTGCCAGCAGCTCTCCGGGACAGCCATACGAGCAGTACTTC. The full variable domain, completed using reference TRBV14 and TRBJ2-7, is EAGVTQFPSHSVIEKGQTVTLRCDPISGHDNLYWYRRVMGKEIKFLLHFVKESKQDESGMPNNRFLAERTGGTYSTLKVQPAELEDSGVYFCASSSPGQPYEQYFGPGTRLTVT.

The J gene is TRBJ1-5, the V gene TRBV19; D is perhaps TRBD1 (6 bases). V was shortened by 5 bases and J by 9 bases, with 20 bases between the two germline ends. Germline V gene sequence: CDR1 LNHDA, CDR2 SQIVND (reference sequence). CDR3 length: 15 residues. DNA for the CDR3: TGTGCCAGTAGTGCCGGAGGACAGACAATCGGGCCCCAGCATTTT. The encoded protein is CASSAGGQTIGPQHF.

CDR3 region: CASSSGTPSLGAFF. The CDR3 DNA reads TGTGCCAGCAGCTCCGGGACACCGTCCCTGGGAGCTTTCTTT. The chain employs TRBV5-6 and TRBJ1-1, with D possibly matching TRBD1 (6 bases). Germline CDR1 and CDR2: SGHDT and YYEEEE. Trimming removed 3 bases from V and 10 bases from J, with 19 bases in between. This CDR3 has 14 amino acids.

This chain joins TRBV2 and TRBJ1-3; D not certain. CDR1 and CDR2 from the germline V gene are SNHLY and FYNNEI. The V end lost 3 bases, the J end lost 4 bases, and 16 bases lay between the germline ends. The CDR3 is made up of 16 amino acids. In DNA, the CDR3 is TGTGCCAGCAGTGACACTGCGGCGGGCCTCGGAAACACCATATATTTT. It encodes CASSDTAAGLGNTIYF.

This rearrangement joins TRBV19 to TRBJ2-3; D remains unclear. There are 14 residues in the CDR3. Germline lookup yields CDR1 LNHDA and CDR2 SQIVND (reference sequence). V lost 5 bases and J lost 0, with 9 bases in between. Written as DNA, the CDR3 is TGTGCCAGTAGTGCCAGAACGAGCACAGATACGCAGTATTTT. Its translation: CASSARTSTDTQYF.

This clone is a singleton in its sample. This chain connects TRBV18 to TRBJ1-1; 7 nucleotides align to TRBD1. Trimming cost V 4 bases and J 3 bases; bases outside gene matches: 14. The CDR3 has 17 residues. Germline assignment: CDR1 KGHSH and CDR2 LQKENI. Here the CDR3 DNA reads TGTGCCAGCTCACAGGGGGCAGGGGGAAGTCCGTACACTGAAGCTTTCTTT. Translating gives CASSQGAGGSPYTEAFF.

The chain is built from TRBV5-4 and TRBJ2-3, with 8 bases lining up with TRBD2. V gave up 3 bases and J gave up 2 bases; unmatched junction bases: 5. The germline CDR1 and CDR2 sequences are SGHNT and YYREEE (reference sequence). This CDR3 is 15 amino acids long. The DNA of the CDR3 is TGTGCCAGCAGCTGGGATAGCGGGACCACAGATACGCAGTATTTT. Translation gives CASSWDSGTTDTQYF.

The CDR3 sequence is CASSPNRGPYEQYF. The CDR3 DNA reads TGCGCCAGCAGCCCCAACAGGGGCCCCTACGAGCAGTACTTC. This sequence joins TRBV5-1 and TRBJ2-7; 7 bases map to TRBD1. Looked up from germline, CDR1 is SGHRS and CDR2 is YFSETQ. V shed 4 bases and J 2 bases; nucleotides not matched to a gene: 6. There are 14 residues in the CDR3. Full variable domain (rest looked up from reference TRBV5-1 and TRBJ2-7): KAGVTQTPRYLIKTRGQQVTLSCSPISGHRSVSWYQQTPGQGLQFLFEYFSETQRNKGNFPGRFSGRQFSNSRSEMNVSTLELGDSALYLCASSPNRGPYEQYFGPGTRLTVT.

This clone has only a few counts. The chain employs TRBV7-8 and TRBJ1-2; 7 bases agree with TRBD1. The germline gives CDR1 SGHVS, CDR2 FQNEAQ. V lost 5 bases and J lost 5; bases outside the gene matches: 8. The CDR3 loop spans 14 amino acids. CDR3 sequence (DNA): TGTGCCAGCAGCCTACAGGGGACGGAATATGGCTACACCTTC. Amino acids: CASSLQGTEYGYTF.

The CDR3 reads CASSPREGEQFF. In nucleotides, the CDR3 is TGTGCCAGCTCACCGCGGGAGGGTGAGCAGTTCTTC. The V gene is TRBV18, the J gene TRBJ2-1; 9 bases agree with TRBD2. Germline CDR1 and CDR2: KGHSH and LQKENI. The CDR3 runs 12 residues. With V trimmed by 3 bases and J by 9 bases, 0 bases remained unmatched.

The V and J genes are TRBV19 and TRBJ1-1; a possible D gene is TRBD1 (6 bases). The CDR3 consists of 14 residues. Trimming shortened V by 3 bases and J by 4 bases, and 12 bases separated the two germline ends. CDR1 is LNHDA, CDR2 SQIVND, per germline (reference sequence). The CDR3 here is CASSIAAGVTEAFF. The CDR3 DNA sequence: TGTGCCAGTAGTATTGCAGCAGGGGTCACTGAAGCTTTCTTT.

V is TRBV3-1 (or the pseudogene TRBV3-2) and J is TRBJ2-3, with TRBD2 matching over 9 bases. Germline CDR1 and CDR2: LGHDT and YNNKEL (reference sequence). V shed 3 bases, J shed 8 bases, and the junction held 6 bases outside the gene matches. This CDR3 spans 14 amino acids. The CDR3 DNA reads as TGTGCCAGCAGCCATCGGACTAGCGTCGTTACGCAGTATTTT. Residues: CASSHRTSVVTQYF.

This chain links TRBV2 with TRBJ1-2; D is uncertain. Germline CDR1 SNHLY, CDR2 FYNNEI. V gave up 6 bases and J gave up 0 bases, with 17 bases separating them. This CDR3 is built from 16 residues. The CDR3 is CASSPPAHSSNYGYTF. CDR3 DNA: TGTGCCAGCAGCCCCCCAGCCCACAGCTCTAACTATGGCTACACCTTC. The variable domain in full, with the rest retrieved from reference TRBV2 and TRBJ1-2, is EPEVTQTPSHQVTQMGQEVILRCVPISNHLYFYWYRQILGQKVEFLVSFYNNEISEKSEIFDDQFSVERPDGSNFTLKIRSTKLEDSAMYFCASSPPAHSSNYGYTFGSGTRLTVV.

V is TRBV30 and J is TRBJ2-3, with D perhaps TRBD2 (5 bases). The V gene lost 3 bases and the J gene lost 3 bases, with 13 bases spanning the gap. Per the germline V gene, CDR1 is GTSNPN and CDR2 is SVGIG (reference sequence). This CDR3 region has 14 residues. For the CDR3, the DNA is TGTGCCTGGAGGGGAAACGGGGATACAGATACGCAGTATTTT. Its translation is CAWRGNGDTDTQYF.

The chain's CDR3 is CASSSDRANTEAFF. In DNA, the CDR3 is TGTGCCAGCTCGAGCGACAGGGCAAACACTGAAGCTTTCTTT. The chain joins TRBV18 to TRBJ1-1, with 7 bases that match TRBD1. This CDR3 is built from 14 residues. J gave up 2 bases and V 6 bases, and 6 bases lay outside the gene matches. From germline, CDR1 is KGHSH and CDR2 LQKENI.

The sample holds a few counts of this clone. This rearrangement joins TRBV10-1 to TRBJ2-3; D is possibly TRBD1 (6 bases). Trimming stripped 4 bases from V and 4 bases from J, with 9 bases between. CDR1 is WNHNN and CDR2 is SYGVQD in the germline V gene (reference sequence). The CDR3 sequence is 13 residues long. The CDR3 reads CASSANRADTQYF. DNA of the CDR3: TGCGCCAGCAGTGCAAACAGGGCAGATACGCAGTATTTT.

This chain connects TRBV4-1 to TRBJ1-4; D might be TRBD1 (5 bases). The CDR3 consists of 17 residues. Trimming removed 0 bases from V and 5 bases from J, with 16 bases in between. The germline gives CDR1 MGHRA, CDR2 YSYEKL. CDR3 sequence (DNA): TGCGCCAGCAGCCAAGATTCCCCCCAGGGTCGGAATGAAAAACTGTTTTTT. Protein sequence: CASSQDSPQGRNEKLFF.

V gene TRBV5-1 combines with J gene TRBJ1-4; 8 bases agree with TRBD1. This CDR3 is built from 15 residues. J was trimmed by 3 bases and V by 4 bases; bases with no gene match: 5. Germline V gives CDR1 SGHRS, CDR2 YFSETQ. The CDR3 DNA is TGCGCCAGCAGCCCAGGACAGGGATCTAATGAAAAACTGTTTTTT. It specifies CASSPGQGSNEKLFF. Full variable domain (rest looked up from reference TRBV5-1 and TRBJ1-4): KAGVTQTPRYLIKTRGQQVTLSCSPISGHRSVSWYQQTPGQGLQFLFEYFSETQRNKGNFPGRFSGRQFSNSRSEMNVSTLELGDSALYLCASSPGQGSNEKLFFGSGTQLSVL.

The chain uses TRBV29-1 and TRBJ2-1, with TRBD2 matching over 11 bases. The germline gives CDR1 SQVTM, CDR2 ANQGSEA. Losses at the gene ends were 3 bases for V and 0 bases for J; bases not matched to a gene: 7. The CDR3 is 17 residues long. CDR3 protein: CSVEGTSGGISYNEQFF. CDR3 DNA sequence: TGCAGCGTTGAGGGGACTAGCGGAGGGATCTCCTACAATGAGCAGTTCTTC.